The rows below give T cell receptor beta chains drawn from one sample of a study of T cells in Graves' hyperthyroidism and ophthalmopathy. TCRdb redid the calling of the multiplex PCR reads with MiXCR, one entry per CDR3 protein. The profile shows some 500,000 distinct CDR3 sequences, about an eighth of them singletons. The source material was blood. These receptors originate from a woman under 30 with Graves' hyperthyroidism. Both conserved end residues are part of each CDR3. A D gene is named only where the DNA matches it firmly. Clone size is not always given. Where it is, it says once, few, many or a class for expanded clones.

abundance | j_gene | v_gene | d_gene | CDR3nt | CDR3aa
once | TRBJ2-1 | TRBV5-6 | TRBD2 | TGTGCCAGCGGACGGAGGCGGGAGCATTGGAATGAGCAGTTCTTC | CASGRRREHWNEQFF
NA | TRBJ2-5 | TRBV19 | NA | TGTGCCAGTAGTATACATTCCAGCAATGGGACCCAGTACTTC | CASSIHSSNGTQYF
many | TRBJ2-5 | TRBV11-2 | NA | TGTGCCAGCAGCTTAGGCTTCAGGGGAGAGACCCAGTACTTC | CASSLGFRGETQYF
few | TRBJ2-2 | TRBV7-3 | TRBD2 | TGTGCCAGCAGAAGACTAGCGGGAGGCGCCGGGGAGCTGTTTTTT | CASRRLAGGAGELFF
many | TRBJ1-2 | TRBV3-1 | NA | TGTGCCAGCAGCCACCGACAGGCCAATCGGGATGGCTACACCTTC | CASSHRQANRDGYTF
NA | TRBJ2-2 | TRBV12-3/TRBV12-4 | NA | TGTGCCAGCAGTTTAAGCGGGACAGTCACCGGGGAGCTGTTTTTT | CASSLSGTVTGELFF
many | TRBJ1-2 | TRBV27 | NA | TGTGCCAGCAAAGCAGTTAACTATGGCTACACCTTC | CASKAVNYGYTF
many | TRBJ2-5 | TRBV9 | NA | TGTGCCAGCAGCGTATCTCGGGGGATCACGGAGACCCAGTACTTC | CASSVSRGITETQYF
NA | TRBJ1-1 | TRBV19 | NA | TGTGCCAGTAGTATACGTAATGAGGGGTACACTGAAGCTTTCTTT | CASSIRNEGYTEAFF
few | TRBJ2-3 | TRBV4-1 | TRBD2 | TGCGCCAGCAGCCAAGACGGCCTAGCGGGCAGCACAGATACGCAGTATTTT | CASSQDGLAGSTDTQYF
many | TRBJ1-3 | TRBV12-3/TRBV12-4 | NA | TGTGCCAGCCGCAGGGAAGACTCTGGAAACACCATATATTTT | CASRREDSGNTIYF
many | TRBJ2-3 | TRBV19 | NA | TGTGCCAGTAGTATAAGAGGGGTCGTGGTGGAGAAGGTCGATACGCAGTATTTT | CASSIRGVVVEKVDTQYF
many | TRBJ1-6 | TRBV30 | NA | TGTGCCTGGAGACGTCAGAATAATTCACCCCTCCACTTT | CAWRRQNNSPLHF
few | TRBJ2-1 | TRBV25-1 | NA | TGTGCCAGCAGTCCCCGACTAGTAAGATTGTTGAATGAGCAGTTCTTC | CASSPRLVRLLNEQFF
many | TRBJ2-2 | TRBV3-1 | TRBD2 | TGTGCCAGCAGCCAAGATGTCCAGCGGGAGACCGCCGGGGAGCTGTTTTTT | CASSQDVQRETAGELFF
many | TRBJ2-4 | TRBV12-5 | TRBD2 | TGTGCTAGTGGTTTGGTACTTGGTAGGACTAGCGGGATCGGCAAAAACATTCAGTACTTC | CASGLVLGRTSGIGKNIQYF
many | TRBJ1-2 | TRBV20-1 | NA | TGCAGTGCTAAGACGGATTTTAACTATGGCTACACCTTC | CSAKTDFNYGYTF
few | TRBJ2-7 | TRBV4-1 | NA | TGCGCCAGCAGCCCGGTCTGGGACGCCGCCTACGAGCAGTACTTC | CASSPVWDAAYEQYF
NA | TRBJ2-1 | TRBV19 | TRBD2 | TGTGCCAGTAATTCCGTGACTAGCGGGATTAGTAATGAGCAGTTCTTC | CASNSVTSGISNEQFF
many | TRBJ2-7 | TRBV10-2 | TRBD1 | TGCGCCAGCAACTACCCGGGACAGGGGGTATACGAGCAGTACTTC | CASNYPGQGVYEQYF
many | TRBJ2-7 | TRBV20-1 | NA | TGCAGTGCTAGACAAGACTACGAGCAGTACTTC | CSARQDYEQYF
NA | TRBJ1-5 | TRBV2 | NA | TGTGCCAGCAGTGAAAATCAGCCCCAGCATTTT | CASSENQPQHF
many | TRBJ1-6 | TRBV6-1 | NA | TGTGCCAGCAACCGGGGTAATTCACCCCTCCACTTT | CASNRGNSPLHF
many | TRBJ1-1 | TRBV27 | NA | TGTGCCAGCAGCGATCTTCCGATCGGACAAGCCTCCGAGAACACTGAAGCTTTCTTT | CASSDLPIGQASENTEAFF
few | TRBJ1-5 | TRBV6-5 | NA | TGTGCCAGCAGTTACTCGTATAGCAATCAGCCCCAGCATTTT | CASSYSYSNQPQHF
NA | TRBJ1-2 | TRBV19 | NA | TGTGCCAGTAGTATGAAGGGCCCTGGGGAAGGCTACACCTTC | CASSMKGPGEGYTF
NA | TRBJ2-5 | TRBV20-1 | TRBD2 | TGCAGTGCTAGAGGGGGTAGCGGGATAGAGACCCAGTACTTC | CSARGGSGIETQYF
many | TRBJ1-6 | TRBV19 | TRBD1 | TGTGCCAGTAACCCGGGACAGGAACGATCACCCCTCCACTTT | CASNPGQERSPLHF
NA | TRBJ1-2 | TRBV19 | NA | TGTGCCAGTAGTATAGATGGAGCAGGCCCGATGGATGGCTACACCTTC | CASSIDGAGPMDGYTF
few | TRBJ2-3 | TRBV9 | TRBD1 | TGTGCCAGCAGCGTCAGACAGGGGTTATCAGATACGCAGTATTTT | CASSVRQGLSDTQYF
many | TRBJ1-2 | TRBV20-1 | NA | TGCAGTCCCTCCCAGACAGACTATGGCTACACCTTC | CSPSQTDYGYTF
many | TRBJ2-6 | TRBV13 | NA | TGTGCCAGCAGCCAAGGACTGGTCTTAGACAACGTCCTGACTTTC | CASSQGLVLDNVLTF
many | TRBJ2-1 | TRBV18 | NA | TGTGCCAGCTCACCATTAGGGGAGCAGTTCTTC | CASSPLGEQFF
NA | TRBJ2-1 | TRBV6-1 | TRBD2 | TGTGCCAGCAGTGAAGCGGGAGGGCCGCAAAATGAGCAGTTCTTC | CASSEAGGPQNEQFF
many | TRBJ2-2 | TRBV5-1 | TRBD2 | TGCGCCAGCAGCCCCAGCGGGATGGTATCCGGGGAGCTGTTTTTT | CASSPSGMVSGELFF
many | TRBJ2-5 | TRBV30 | TRBD2 | TGTGCCTGGGGTGATAGCGGGAGTCTTGGGGAGACCCAGTACTTC | CAWGDSGSLGETQYF
many | TRBJ1-1 | TRBV7-3 | NA | TGTGCCAGCAGCTTAAGTTTTGGGGGGTGGAGTGAAGCTTTCTTT | CASSLSFGGWSEAFF
NA | TRBJ2-5 | TRBV7-8 | TRBD1 | TGTGCCAGCAGCTCACAACCGGGACAGGGGCCCCCAGAGACCCAGTACTTC | CASSSQPGQGPPETQYF
many | TRBJ1-6 | TRBV20-1 | NA | TGCAGTGCCCGACCCTATCGAAATTCACCCCTCCACTTT | CSARPYRNSPLHF
NA | TRBJ2-1 | TRBV7-9 | NA | TGTGTCAGCAGCTTTAGGCTAGGGAGCCTTTCAGGCTCCTACAATGAGCAGTTCTTC | CVSSFRLGSLSGSYNEQFF
many | TRBJ1-1 | TRBV28 | NA | TGTGCCAGCAGTGGGGACACCTCGAACACTGAAGCTTTCTTT | CASSGDTSNTEAFF
many | TRBJ2-2 | TRBV18 | NA | TGTGCCAGCCGAGACGGGAACACCGGGGAGCTGTTTTTT | CASRDGNTGELFF
many | TRBJ2-3 | TRBV12-3/TRBV12-4 | TRBD2 | TGTGCCAGCAGTTTAACTAGCGGGAGGCCAGATACGCAGTATTTT | CASSLTSGRPDTQYF
many | TRBJ1-2 | TRBV19 | NA | TGTGCCAGTAGCCCGATGGGGGTGGCTGGCTACACCTTC | CASSPMGVAGYTF
many | TRBJ1-1 | TRBV20-1 | TRBD1 | TGCAGTGCTAGACCTTTACAGGGGCGGATTGAAGCTTTCTTT | CSARPLQGRIEAFF
many | TRBJ1-5 | TRBV27 | NA | TGTGCCAGCAGCTCCTTTTTCACAGGCAATCAGCCCCAGCATTTT | CASSSFFTGNQPQHF
many | TRBJ2-3 | TRBV11-2 | NA | TGTGCCAGCAGCTTAGAAAATAGGGATTTAGGGACAGATACGCAGTATTTT | CASSLENRDLGTDTQYF
many | TRBJ2-5 | TRBV9 | TRBD2 | TGTGCCAGCGCTTTCGGGACTAAGGAGACCCAGTACTTC | CASAFGTKETQYF
many | TRBJ2-6 | TRBV30 | NA | TGTGCCTGGAGTGTTGGAGGAGCCGGGGCCAACGTCCTGACTTTC | CAWSVGGAGANVLTF
NA | TRBJ1-2 | TRBV11-2 | TRBD1 | TGTGCCAGCAGCCTACAACGGACAGGGTCGCAAGGCTACACCTTC | CASSLQRTGSQGYTF
many | TRBJ1-3 | TRBV19 | NA | TGTGCCAGTAGTATCGGATTTGTTATGGCGGGAAGCTCTGGAAACACCATATATTTT | CASSIGFVMAGSSGNTIYF
few | TRBJ2-2 | TRBV9 | TRBD2 | TGTGCCAGCAGCGTAGGTTGGCTAGCGGTGAACACCGGGGAGCTGTTTTTT | CASSVGWLAVNTGELFF
NA | TRBJ2-5 | TRBV6-1 | TRBD2 | TGTGCCAGCAGCAAACTAGCGGGAGGTACGCACGAGACCCAGTACTTC | CASSKLAGGTHETQYF
many | TRBJ2-1 | TRBV2 | NA | TGTGCCAGCACCCCCGCGGATCCTCGAGGGTATGAGCAGTTCTTC | CASTPADPRGYEQFF